These 7 T cell receptor beta chains originate from one sample sequenced in a study of T cell responses to AZD1222 COVID-19 vaccine (dated by TCRdb to about 2021). Library creation used the immunoSEQ multiplex PCR assay. TCRdb limited this immuneACCESS table to in-frame rearrangements with V and J called. A share of clones is missing; checked studies link under half to unresolved V genes, and the rest is unexplained. Here the sample has roughly 100,000 clones; 84% occur a single time. Jointly, the top ten make up 15% to 20% of the sample. The sample's time point label, decoded: baseline before first vaccination. Source: peripheral blood, taken on day 0 of AZD1222 vaccination. The source of these receptors is an adult in good health.

The V and J genes are TRBV19 and TRBJ2-3, with D uncertain. The CDR3 loop spans 15 amino acids. The germline gives CDR1 LNHDA, CDR2 SQIVND (reference sequence). Trimming pared 3 bases from V and 0 bases from J, leaving 10 bases between. Here the CDR3 DNA reads TGTGCCAGTAGTATGGGCGGAGTTAGCACAGATACGCAGTATTTT. Translating it yields CASSMGGVSTDTQYF.

The gene calls are TRBV28 and TRBJ1-1; D unresolved. The germline V gene has CDR1 MDHEN and CDR2 SYDVKM. This CDR3 spans 13 amino acids. The V end lost 8 bases, the J end lost 4 bases, and 14 bases lay between the germline ends. CDR3: CASAKRRSTEAFF. CDR3 DNA: TGTGCCAGCGCTAAACGGCGGAGCACTGAAGCTTTCTTT.

This rearrangement joins TRBV7-9 to TRBJ2-2; D assignment may be TRBD1 or TRBD2 (5 bases each). CDR1 is SEHNR, CDR2 FQNEAQ, per germline (reference sequence). The germline V and J ends were trimmed by 5 bases and 5 bases, with 12 bases remaining between them. The CDR3 extends over 14 amino acids. The CDR3 DNA is TGTGCCAGCAGCCGAGGGCAGGGAACCGGGGAGCTGTTTTTT. Translation gives CASSRGQGTGELFF.

The chain is built from TRBV14 and TRBJ2-5; 8 bases are a match to TRBD2. This CDR3 is 17 amino acids long. Germline assignment: CDR1 SGHDN and CDR2 FVKESK. V lost 4 bases and J lost 1; bases outside the gene matches: 11. In nucleotides, the CDR3 is TGTGCCAGCAGCCGGGGGGTAGCGGGACCCTTCCAAGAGACCCAGTACTTC. It yields the protein CASSRGVAGPFQETQYF. Filled out from reference TRBV14 and TRBJ2-5, the complete variable domain reads EAGVTQFPSHSVIEKGQTVTLRCDPISGHDNLYWYRRVMGKEIKFLLHFVKESKQDESGMPNNRFLAERTGGTYSTLKVQPAELEDSGVYFCASSRGVAGPFQETQYFGPGTRLLVL.

The rearrangement links TRBV7-9 to TRBJ1-6; 9 positions agree with TRBD1. CDR1 SEHNR and CDR2 FQNEAQ come from the germline V gene (reference sequence). The CDR3 is made up of 14 amino acids. The V gene end was trimmed by 1 base and the J gene end by 10 bases; junction bases not matched to a gene: 2. In DNA, the CDR3 is TGTGCCAGCAGCTTAGGGACAGGGGTCTCACCCCTCCACTTT. This codes for CASSLGTGVSPLHF.

The DNA for the CDR3 is TGTGCCAGCAGGACAGGGAAGGGAAAACTGTTTTTT. Protein product: CASRTGKGKLFF. V is TRBV21-1 and J is TRBJ1-4; the listed D gene, TRBD1, was not tested against the DNA. TRBV21-1 is classified as a pseudogene. This CDR3 has 12 amino acids.

The genes are TRBV28 and TRBJ1-5; possible D gene TRBD1, 5 bases. The ends were cut back, 10 bases at V and 2 bases at J, with 12 bases in the middle. This CDR3 is 13 amino acids long. Per the germline V gene, CDR1 is MDHEN and CDR2 is SYDVKM. CDR3 nucleotides: TGTGCCACAACAAGGGACGGCAATCAGCCCCAGCATTTT. Translating gives CATTRDGNQPQHF.